Below are 10 T cell receptor beta chains sequenced from a single sample in a study of blood T cell repertoires in COVID-19. TCRdb's table, derived via immunoSEQ multiplex PCR, lists solely in-frame clones and lacks some. The table includes hundreds of thousands of clones, around 81% detected once. The specimen was peripheral blood. The receptors were sampled from a woman in her forties or fifties with active or convalescent COVID-19.

This chain joins TRBV24-1 and TRBJ2-3; D is ambiguous. The CDR3 length is 13 residues. V was pared by 4 bases and J by 3 bases, with 7 bases between. Germline V gene data show CDR1 as KGHDR and CDR2 as SFDVKD. Here the CDR3 reads CATSDPQTDTQYF. The CDR3 nucleotides read TGTGCCACCAGTGACCCCCAGACAGATACGCAGTATTTT.

Comments on this clone: The same CDR3 is also encoded by other DNA sequences in this sample. The chain is built from TRBV9 and TRBJ1-6, with 7 nucleotides matching TRBD1. J gave up 8 bases and V 2 bases, and 4 bases lay outside the gene matches. Germline V gene data show CDR1 as SGDLS and CDR2 as YYNGEE. This CDR3 spans 14 amino acids. The CDR3 is CASSVTGADSPLHF. The CDR3 DNA reads as TGTGCCAGCAGCGTTACAGGGGCTGATTCACCCCTCCACTTT. The whole variable domain, remainder taken from reference TRBV9 and TRBJ1-6, is DSGVTQTPKHLITATGQRVTLRCSPRSGDLSVYWYQQSLDQGLQFLIQYYNGEERAKGNILERFSAQQFPDLHSELNLSSLELGDSALYFCASSVTGADSPLHFGNGTRLTVT.

The chain uses TRBV12-5 and TRBJ2-3, with no clear D. This CDR3 has 12 residues. In germline, CDR1 is LGHNT, CDR2 FRNRAP. V lost 1 base and J lost 7, with 6 bases in between. CDR3 residues: CASGLDTYTQYF. The CDR3 region has the DNA TGTGCTAGTGGTTTGGATACTTATACGCAGTATTTT.

This rearrangement joins TRBV12-5 to TRBJ1-5; D is unclear. Trimming left V 1 base short and J 9 bases short, with 10 bases between. This CDR3 spans 13 amino acids. CDR1 is LGHNT, CDR2 FRNRAP, per germline. The CDR3 region is CASGLDEVGPQHF. In nucleotides, the CDR3 is TGTGCTAGTGGTTTGGACGAGGTAGGGCCCCAGCATTTT. Full variable domain (missing parts from reference TRBV12-5 and TRBJ1-5): DARVTQTPRHKVTEMGQEVTMRCQPILGHNTVFWYRQTMMQGLELLAYFRNRAPLDDSGMPKDRFSAEMPDATLATLKIQPSEPRDSAVYFCASGLDEVGPQHFGDGTRLSIL.

Turning to this clone: In the same sample, other DNA sequences code for this CDR3. V usage is TRBV6-4 and J usage is TRBJ2-1, with a possible D match to TRBD2 (6 bases). The CDR3 contains 15 residues. Trimming stripped 0 bases from V and 0 bases from J, with 6 bases between. The germline V gene encodes CDR1 MRHNA and CDR2 SNTAGT. This chain's CDR3 is CASSDSSGSYNEQFF. The CDR3 DNA reads TGTGCCAGCAGTGACTCTAGCGGCTCCTACAATGAGCAGTTCTTC.

The chain has TRBV24-1 and TRBJ1-2; 11 positions match TRBD1. CDR3 length: 17 amino acids. Germline CDR1 reads KGHDR; CDR2 reads SFDVKD. Trimming at V came to 4 bases and at J to 0 bases, leaving 6 bases not matched to a gene. DNA of the CDR3: TGTGCCACCAGTGACGTTGGACAGGGGGCATCTAACTATGGCTACACCTTC. Amino acids: CATSDVGQGASNYGYTF.

V usage is TRBV3-1 (or the pseudogene TRBV3-2) and J usage is TRBJ2-3; tentatively, D is TRBD2 (5 bases). CDR3 size: 17 residues. Per the germline V gene, CDR1 is LGHDT and CDR2 is YNNKEL (reference sequence). V lost 0 bases to trimming and J lost 1 base, with 14 bases between them. The CDR3 bases are TGTGCCAGCAGCCAAGAGATCCTCAAGAGGGGCACAGATACGCAGTATTTT. Translation gives CASSQEILKRGTDTQYF.

This clone has only one observation. The rearrangement joins TRBV11-3 to TRBJ2-1; 9 positions agree with TRBD1. CDR1 and CDR2 from the germline V gene are SGHNT and YENEEA. Trimming removed 1 base from V and 8 bases from J; junction bases left unmatched: 6. The CDR3 covers 15 residues. The CDR3 is CASSLAGTGKDEQFF. CDR3 coding DNA: TGTGCCAGCAGCTTAGCGGGGACAGGGAAGGATGAGCAGTTCTTC.

The J gene is TRBJ2-3, the V gene TRBV5-1; 9 positions agree with TRBD2. The CDR3 length is 15 residues. Germline CDR1 is SGHRS and CDR2 is YFSETQ. The V segment lost 4 bases and the J segment 5 bases; nucleotides outside the gene matches: 8. CDR3 DNA: TGCGCCAGCAGCATCACTAGCGGGCAAGGAGATACGCAGTATTTT. Translating it yields CASSITSGQGDTQYF.

This rearrangement joins TRBV20-1 to TRBJ1-1; weak D call: TRBD1 (6 bases). The CDR3 covers 11 residues. Trimming pared 7 bases from V and 8 bases from J, leaving 14 bases between. Germline CDR1 reads DFQATT; CDR2 reads SNEGSKA (reference sequence). Written as DNA, the CDR3 is TGCAGTGTAAGGGGGGGCAGGGAAGCTTTCTTT. Protein: CSVRGGREAFF.